Shown below are 8 T cell receptor beta chains from a single sample sequenced in a study of glioma-infiltrating T cells after dendritic cell vaccination. The time point: after dendritic cell vaccination, including at tumor progression/relapse. Profiling relied on immunoSEQ multiplex PCR, and the TCRdb table lists in-frame clones only, not all of them. The profile shows roughly 100,000 clones, 90% of them singletons. The material was blood, obtained after dendritic cell vaccination. These receptors were collected from a human donor with glioblastoma.

In DNA form, the CDR3 reads TGTGCCAGCAGTGAAGCAGGGAGAGTCGACAACGAGCAGTACTTC. Its protein is CASSEAGRVDNEQYF. The chain combines TRBV6-1 with TRBJ2-7; maybe TRBD2 (5 bases). The CDR3 loop spans 15 amino acids. V was cut by 0 bases and J by 5 bases, with 14 bases left in between. Germline assignment: CDR1 MNHNS and CDR2 SASEGT.

This clone was seen a few times. The V call is TRBV7-6, the J call TRBJ2-7; D possibly corresponds to TRBD1 (5 bases). CDR3 length: 19 amino acids. Per germline, CDR1 SGHVS and CDR2 FNYEAQ. V was pared by 0 bases and J by 3 bases, with 24 bases between. The chain's CDR3 is CASSLAGPIGASTVYEQYF. The CDR3, as DNA: TGTGCCAGCAGCTTAGCGGGGCCCATAGGGGCCTCCACTGTCTACGAGCAGTACTTC. The full variable domain, its missing parts supplied by reference TRBV7-6 and TRBJ2-7, is GAGVSQSPRYKVTKRGQDVALRCDPISGHVSLYWYRQALGQGPEFLTYFNYEAQQDKSGLPNDRFSAERPEGSISTLTIQRTEQRDSAMYRCASSLAGPIGASTVYEQYFGPGTRLTVT.

CDR3 loop: CASSLDGTGRFLDTQYF. In DNA, the CDR3 is TGTGCCAGCAGCTTAGACGGGACAGGACGATTTTTGGATACGCAGTATTTT. The chain recombines TRBV7-2 with TRBJ2-3, with 8 bases identical to TRBD1. CDR3 length equals 17 residues. Germline CDR1 and CDR2: SGHTA and FQGNSA. V lost 1 base to trimming and J lost 6 bases; unmatched junction nucleotides: 12.

This chain links TRBV6-1 with TRBJ2-7; no reliable D call. CDR1 and CDR2 (germline): MNHNS, SASEGT. Trimming pared 4 bases from V and 0 bases from J, leaving 10 bases between. The CDR3 is 14 residues long. This chain's CDR3 is CASSAGLSSYEQYF. The CDR3 DNA sequence: TGTGCCAGCAGTGCGGGTCTCTCCTCCTACGAGCAGTACTTC.

The chain links TRBV19 to TRBJ1-3; tentative D call: TRBD1 (6 bases). CDR1 is LNHDA, CDR2 SQIVND, per germline (reference sequence). The CDR3 has 15 amino acids. V lost 6 bases to trimming and J lost 3 bases, with 15 bases between them. The CDR3 DNA follows: TGTGCCAGTAGCGTACGCAGGGGTTTTGGAAACACCATATATTTT. Residues: CASSVRRGFGNTIYF.

This chain joins TRBV9 and TRBJ1-4; TRBD1 matches at 8 bases. V was pared by 2 bases and J by 0 bases, with 3 bases of the junction left unmatched. Germline CDR1 is SGDLS and CDR2 is YYNGEE. The CDR3 is made up of 16 amino acids. In DNA form, the CDR3 reads TGTGCCAGCAGCGTCGGGACAGGCACAACTAATGAAAAACTGTTTTTT. It encodes CASSVGTGTTNEKLFF.

This clone was observed a few times. The chain has TRBV7-8 and TRBJ1-2; a weak D match, TRBD1 (5 bases). The CDR3 loop spans 14 amino acids. Germline V gives CDR1 SGHVS, CDR2 FQNEAQ. The germline V and J ends were trimmed by 5 bases and 3 bases, with 13 bases remaining between them. The CDR3 is CASSPGTADYGYTF. The CDR3 DNA reads TGTGCCAGCAGCCCCGGGACTGCAGACTATGGCTACACCTTC. Combining the CDR3 with reference TRBV7-8 and TRBJ1-2 gives the whole variable domain GAGVSQSPRYKVAKRGQDVALRCDPISGHVSLFWYQQALGQGPEFLTYFQNEAQLDKSGLPSDRFFAERPEGSVSTLKIQRTQQEDSAVYLCASSPGTADYGYTFGSGTRLTVV.

As for this clone: This specimen includes other DNA sequences encoding the same CDR3. The chain recombines TRBV6-5 with TRBJ1-2, with D unresolved. The germline V gene encodes CDR1 MNHEY and CDR2 SVGAGI. V was trimmed by 0 bases and J by 4 bases, leaving 9 bases between them. CDR3 size: 14 residues. The CDR3 DNA is TGTGCCAGCAGTTACTCGCCGAGGATCTATGGCTACACCTTC. Translation: CASSYSPRIYGYTF.